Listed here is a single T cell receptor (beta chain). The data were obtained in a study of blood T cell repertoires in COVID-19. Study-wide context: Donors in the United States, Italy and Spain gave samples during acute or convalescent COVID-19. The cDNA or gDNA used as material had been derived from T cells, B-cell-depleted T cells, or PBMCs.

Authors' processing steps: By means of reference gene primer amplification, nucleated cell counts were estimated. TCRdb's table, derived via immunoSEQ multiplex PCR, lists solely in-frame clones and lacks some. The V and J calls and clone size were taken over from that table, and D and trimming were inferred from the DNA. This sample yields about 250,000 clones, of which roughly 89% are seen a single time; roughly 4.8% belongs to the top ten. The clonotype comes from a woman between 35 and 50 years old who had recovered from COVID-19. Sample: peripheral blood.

CDR3 residues: CASSMGQGKSDTQYF. As DNA, the CDR3 is TGTGCCAGCAGCATGGGACAGGGCAAATCAGATACGCAGTATTTT. The rearrangement links TRBV3-1 (or the pseudogene TRBV3-2) to TRBJ2-3; the match to TRBD1 covers 9 bases. The CDR3 is made up of 15 amino acids. Germline V CDR1 and CDR2: LGHDT, YNNKEL (reference sequence). V dropped 5 bases and J dropped 4; count of bases not matched to a gene: 7.